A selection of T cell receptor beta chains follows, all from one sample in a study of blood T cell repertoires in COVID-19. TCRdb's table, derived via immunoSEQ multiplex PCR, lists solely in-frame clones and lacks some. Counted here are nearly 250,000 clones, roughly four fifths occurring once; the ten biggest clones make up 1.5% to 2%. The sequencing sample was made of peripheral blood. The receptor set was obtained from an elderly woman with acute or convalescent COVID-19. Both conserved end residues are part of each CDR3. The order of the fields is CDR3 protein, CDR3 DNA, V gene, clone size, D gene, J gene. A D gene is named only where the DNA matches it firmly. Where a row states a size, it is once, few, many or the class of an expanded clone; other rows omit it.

CDR3 protein: CASSLSPEFEAFF
CDR3 DNA: TGTGCCAGCAGCCTAAGCCCTGAATTTGAAGCTTTCTTT
V gene: TRBV7-8
clone size: -
D gene: -
J gene: TRBJ1-1

CDR3 protein: CASSRTVNQPQHF
CDR3 DNA: TGTGCCAGCAGCCGGACAGTAAATCAGCCCCAGCATTTT
V gene: TRBV7-2
clone size: once
D gene: -
J gene: TRBJ1-5

CDR3 protein: CASSPLWATGELFF
CDR3 DNA: TGTGCCAGCAGCCCTCTCTGGGCCACCGGGGAGCTGTTTTTT
V gene: TRBV3-1/TRBV3-2
clone size: -
D gene: -
J gene: TRBJ2-2

CDR3 protein: CASSLVLAGADTQYF
CDR3 DNA: TGCGCCAGCAGCTTGGTACTAGCGGGGGCAGATACGCAGTATTTT
V gene: TRBV5-1
clone size: few
D gene: TRBD2
J gene: TRBJ2-3

CDR3 protein: CASSLPGSLNTEAFF
CDR3 DNA: TGTGCCAGCAGCTTGCCCGGGTCCCTGAACACTGAAGCTTTCTTT
V gene: TRBV5-4
clone size: -
D gene: -
J gene: TRBJ1-1

CDR3 protein: CASSYATSGRSETQYF
CDR3 DNA: TGTGCCAGCAGTTACGCGACTAGCGGGAGATCGGAGACCCAGTACTTC
V gene: TRBV6-5
clone size: -
D gene: TRBD2
J gene: TRBJ2-5

CDR3 protein: CASSSSGDRETAYEQYF
CDR3 DNA: TGTGCCAGCAGCTCATCAGGGGACAGGGAAACCGCCTACGAGCAGTACTTC
V gene: TRBV21-1
clone size: -
D gene: -
J gene: TRBJ2-7

CDR3 protein: CASSEAGGEAGELFF
CDR3 DNA: TGTGCCAGCAGTGAAGCTGGGGGGGAGGCCGGGGAGCTGTTTTTT
V gene: TRBV2
clone size: -
D gene: TRBD2
J gene: TRBJ2-2

CDR3 protein: CASSQGKGLGEQFF
CDR3 DNA: TGTGCCAGTTCCCAGGGTAAGGGTTTGGGTGAGCAGTTCTTC
V gene: TRBV19
clone size: -
D gene: -
J gene: TRBJ2-1

CDR3 protein: CASSLGGTGGSETQYF
CDR3 DNA: TGCGCCAGCAGCTTGGGAGGGACAGGGGGCTCGGAGACCCAGTACTTC
V gene: TRBV5-1
clone size: -
D gene: TRBD1
J gene: TRBJ2-5

CDR3 protein: CASSSGLGGGPNEQFF
CDR3 DNA: TGCGCCAGCAGCTCAGGACTGGGCGGGGGCCCAAATGAGCAGTTCTTC
V gene: TRBV5-1
clone size: -
D gene: -
J gene: TRBJ2-1

CDR3 protein: CASSVGTGVNYGYTF
CDR3 DNA: TGTGCCAGCAGCGTAGGGACAGGGGTAAACTATGGCTACACCTTC
V gene: TRBV9
clone size: once
D gene: TRBD1
J gene: TRBJ1-2

CDR3 protein: CASSPTPVDEQYF
CDR3 DNA: TGTGCCAGCAGCCCCACCCCAGTGGACGAGCAGTACTTC
V gene: TRBV12-3/TRBV12-4
clone size: -
D gene: -
J gene: TRBJ2-7

CDR3 protein: CASSPGVIYNSPLHF
CDR3 DNA: TGTGCCAGCAGTCCGGGGGTCATCTATAATTCACCCCTCCACTTT
V gene: TRBV28
clone size: once
D gene: -
J gene: TRBJ1-6

CDR3 protein: CASSQRQENNEQFF
CDR3 DNA: TGTGCCAGCAGCCAAAGACAGGAGAACAATGAGCAGTTCTTC
V gene: TRBV14
clone size: -
D gene: -
J gene: TRBJ2-1

CDR3 protein: CASSFSSGSNEQYF
CDR3 DNA: TGTGCCAGCAGTTTTTCTAGCGGGAGTAACGAGCAGTACTTC
V gene: TRBV28
clone size: -
D gene: TRBD2
J gene: TRBJ2-7

CDR3 protein: CASSRAGEETQYF
CDR3 DNA: TGTGCCAGCAGCCGAGCCGGGGAAGAGACCCAGTACTTC
V gene: TRBV7-3
clone size: -
D gene: -
J gene: TRBJ2-5

CDR3 protein: CASSVGQDSPYEQYF
CDR3 DNA: TGTGCCAGCAGCGTAGGCCAGGACTCCCCCTACGAGCAGTACTTC
V gene: TRBV9
clone size: -
D gene: -
J gene: TRBJ2-7

CDR3 protein: CSASGDRDRGQYGYTF
CDR3 DNA: TGCAGTGCTAGTGGCGACCGGGACAGGGGGCAGTACGGCTACACCTTC
V gene: TRBV20-1
clone size: few
D gene: TRBD1
J gene: TRBJ1-2

CDR3 protein: CASRPFDSYEQYF
CDR3 DNA: TGTGCCAGCAGGCCATTTGACAGCTACGAGCAGTACTTC
V gene: TRBV6-6
clone size: -
D gene: -
J gene: TRBJ2-7

CDR3 protein: CATSDSRQGATTGQETQYF
CDR3 DNA: TGTGCCACCAGTGATTCCCGACAGGGGGCTACGACTGGGCAAGAGACCCAGTACTTC
V gene: TRBV24-1
clone size: -
D gene: TRBD1
J gene: TRBJ2-5

CDR3 protein: CASSRFTGATQFF
CDR3 DNA: TGCGCCAGCAGCCGTTTTACAGGGGCCACGCAGTTCTTC
V gene: TRBV23-1
clone size: once
D gene: TRBD1
J gene: TRBJ2-1

CDR3 protein: CASSVTGTQPQHF
CDR3 DNA: TGTGCCAGCAGTGTTACAGGGACTCAGCCCCAGCATTTT
V gene: TRBV2
clone size: -
D gene: -
J gene: TRBJ1-5

CDR3 protein: CASSLVGTSGGTDTQYF
CDR3 DNA: TGTGCCAGCAGCTTAGTTGGGACTAGCGGGGGCACAGATACGCAGTATTTT
V gene: TRBV7-3
clone size: -
D gene: TRBD2
J gene: TRBJ2-3

CDR3 protein: CASSDGQVPPGTEAFF
CDR3 DNA: TGTGCCAGCAGCGACGGACAGGTTCCCCCGGGTACTGAAGCTTTCTTT
V gene: TRBV7-2
clone size: -
D gene: TRBD1
J gene: TRBJ1-1

CDR3 protein: CASSLGELETQYF
CDR3 DNA: TGCGCCAGCAGCTTGGGGGAGTTGGAGACCCAGTACTTC
V gene: TRBV5-1
clone size: once
D gene: -
J gene: TRBJ2-5

CDR3 protein: CAISDYTRKRAGDTQYF
CDR3 DNA: TGTGCCATCAGTGACTATACCCGAAAGCGAGCAGGGGATACGCAGTATTTT
V gene: TRBV10-3
clone size: -
D gene: -
J gene: TRBJ2-3

CDR3 protein: CASSSGLAGGENEQFF
CDR3 DNA: TGTGCCAGCAGCTCGGGACTAGCGGGGGGTGAGAATGAGCAGTTCTTC
V gene: TRBV11-2
clone size: few
D gene: TRBD2
J gene: TRBJ2-1

CDR3 protein: CASSPQGYTEAFF
CDR3 DNA: TGCGCCAGCAGCCCTCAGGGGTACACTGAAGCTTTCTTT
V gene: TRBV5-1
clone size: -
D gene: -
J gene: TRBJ1-1

CDR3 protein: CASTIRTPGQGYNEQFF
CDR3 DNA: TGTGCCAGCACGATTCGAACGCCGGGACAGGGATACAATGAGCAGTTCTTC
V gene: TRBV11-2
clone size: -
D gene: TRBD1
J gene: TRBJ2-1

CDR3 protein: CASSPSPSGGSTDTQYF
CDR3 DNA: TGTGCCAGCAGCCCATCCCCTAGCGGGGGAAGCACAGATACGCAGTATTTT
V gene: TRBV11-2
clone size: -
D gene: TRBD2
J gene: TRBJ2-3

CDR3 protein: CASSRQQGESSYEQYF
CDR3 DNA: TGCGCCAGCAGCCGCCAACAGGGGGAAAGCTCCTACGAGCAGTACTTC
V gene: TRBV4-1
clone size: once
D gene: TRBD1
J gene: TRBJ2-7

CDR3 protein: CASSSHRDVPLHF
CDR3 DNA: TGTGCCAGCAGCTCGCACAGGGACGTGCCCCTCCACTTT
V gene: TRBV7-2
clone size: -
D gene: -
J gene: TRBJ1-6

CDR3 protein: CASSKGELAGAYNEQFF
CDR3 DNA: TGTGCCAGCAGTAAGGGCGAGCTAGCGGGGGCCTACAATGAGCAGTTCTTC
V gene: TRBV2
clone size: -
D gene: TRBD2
J gene: TRBJ2-1

CDR3 protein: CASSIGLAGGSYEQYF
CDR3 DNA: TGTGCCAGTAGTATTGGGCTAGCGGGAGGAAGCTACGAGCAGTACTTC
V gene: TRBV19
clone size: -
D gene: TRBD2
J gene: TRBJ2-7

CDR3 protein: CASSLARYEQYF
CDR3 DNA: TGTGCCAGCAGCTTAGCGAGGTACGAGCAGTACTTC
V gene: TRBV7-8
clone size: -
D gene: -
J gene: TRBJ2-7

CDR3 protein: CASSQAGLAGGGTYEQYF
CDR3 DNA: TGTGCCAGCAGCCAAGCCGGACTAGCGGGAGGAGGGACCTACGAGCAGTACTTC
V gene: TRBV3-1/TRBV3-2
clone size: -
D gene: TRBD2
J gene: TRBJ2-7

CDR3 protein: CASSQHGTPGGSEQYF
CDR3 DNA: TGTGCCAGCAGTCAACACGGGACGCCGGGGGGGAGCGAGCAGTACTTC
V gene: TRBV2
clone size: few
D gene: TRBD2
J gene: TRBJ2-7

CDR3 protein: CASSSGLALDEQFF
CDR3 DNA: TGTGCCAGCAGCTCTGGACTAGCCCTTGATGAGCAGTTCTTC
V gene: TRBV7-3
clone size: -
D gene: TRBD2
J gene: TRBJ2-1

CDR3 protein: CASSPQSWRDGNTIYF
CDR3 DNA: TGTGCCAGTAGCCCCCAATCCTGGAGGGATGGAAACACCATATATTTT
V gene: TRBV19
clone size: few
D gene: -
J gene: TRBJ1-3

CDR3 protein: CASSPPGGRAYTGELFF
CDR3 DNA: TGTGCCAGCTCACCACCTGGTGGGAGGGCGTACACCGGGGAGCTGTTTTTT
V gene: TRBV18
clone size: -
D gene: TRBD2
J gene: TRBJ2-2

CDR3 protein: CASSVDRGRSSYNSPLHF
CDR3 DNA: TGTGCCAGCAGCGTAGACAGGGGAAGGAGCTCCTATAATTCACCCCTCCACTTT
V gene: TRBV9
clone size: few
D gene: TRBD1
J gene: TRBJ1-6

CDR3 protein: CASSPTGEYGYTF
CDR3 DNA: TGTGCCAGCAGCCCCACAGGGGAATATGGCTACACCTTC
V gene: TRBV9
clone size: -
D gene: TRBD1
J gene: TRBJ1-2

CDR3 protein: CASSLGITGNEQFF
CDR3 DNA: TGTGCCAGCAGCCTCGGGATTACCGGGAATGAGCAGTTCTTC
V gene: TRBV7-9
clone size: -
D gene: -
J gene: TRBJ2-1

CDR3 protein: CASSLDSALYGYTF
CDR3 DNA: TGCGCCAGCAGCCTAGACAGTGCCCTCTATGGCTACACCTTC
V gene: TRBV5-1
clone size: -
D gene: -
J gene: TRBJ1-2

CDR3 protein: CASSPRTSGSRGTQYF
CDR3 DNA: TGTGCCAGCAGCCCTCGGACTAGCGGGAGCCGGGGGACCCAGTACTTC
V gene: TRBV3-1/TRBV3-2
clone size: -
D gene: TRBD2
J gene: TRBJ2-5